Presented here are 24 T cell receptor beta chains from one specimen sequenced in a study of control samples from healthy donors and cancer patients. Using immunoSEQ multiplex PCR, the repertoire was profiled, and TCRdb retains in-frame clones only, with some absent. The table lists around 230,000 clones, about 93% of them singletons. Sequencing was performed on blood. These receptors were collected from a man aged 45-65 years in good health.

This clone has a handful of counts. This chain joins TRBV5-8 and TRBJ1-3; D call uncertain. Germline V gives CDR1 SGHTS, CDR2 YDEGEE. V lost 0 bases and J 4 bases, leaving 11 bases between the germline ends. The CDR3 has 15 amino acids. CDR3 in DNA: TGTGCCAGCAGCTTGGGAGCCTCCCTCGGAAACACCATATATTTT. The encoded protein is CASSLGASLGNTIYF.

The count of this clone is one. This chain joins TRBV4-1 and TRBJ1-6; D possibly corresponds to TRBD1 (5 bases). Germline values: CDR1 MGHRA, CDR2 YSYEKL. The CDR3 has 17 residues. Trimming cost V 0 bases and J 0 bases, with 9 bases left between them. The CDR3, as DNA: TGCGCCAGCAGCCAAGATTGGGGGAGCTCCTATAATTCACCCCTCCACTTT. It specifies CASSQDWGSSYNSPLHF.

The rearrangement joins TRBV5-1 to TRBJ1-2; tentative D call: TRBD1 (5 bases). With 2 bases removed from V and 4 bases from J, the gap between germline ends came to 12 bases. Germline loops: CDR1 SGHRS, CDR2 YFSETQ. CDR3 size: 14 residues. This chain's CDR3 is CASSFRDGSYGYTF. The CDR3 DNA reads TGCGCCAGCAGCTTCCGGGACGGGAGCTATGGCTACACCTTC.

The CDR3 nucleotides are TGTGCCAGCAGCTTGTCGTTGGGGGACACTGAAGCTTTCTTT. It codes for CASSLSLGDTEAFF. This sequence joins TRBV5-6 and TRBJ1-1; D is perhaps TRBD1 (5 bases). Trimming stripped 1 base from V and 3 bases from J, with 10 bases between. The V gene's germline CDR1 is SGHDT and CDR2 YYEEEE. This CDR3 comprises 14 residues.

V and J are TRBV15 and TRBJ1-1; the D is unclear. Per germline, CDR1 LNHNV and CDR2 YYDKDF (reference sequence). Trimming removed 7 bases from V and 2 bases from J, with 17 bases in between. This CDR3 spans 15 amino acids. Written as DNA, the CDR3 is TGTGCCACCATGCTCTGGCCCGAGGGAAACACTGAAGCTTTCTTT. It specifies CATMLWPEGNTEAFF.

J is TRBJ2-7 and V is TRBV7-2; 11 nucleotides line up with TRBD1. After removal of 6 bases from V and 2 bases from J, the junction contained 9 bases not matched to a gene. This CDR3 is 16 amino acids long. The germline V gene encodes CDR1 SGHTA and CDR2 FQGNSA. CDR3 sequence (DNA): TGTGCCAGCAGTCCCCTCCCGGGACAGGGGGCCTACGAGCAGTACTTC. Translating gives CASSPLPGQGAYEQYF.

In its sample, this clone was seen once. V gene TRBV6-2 or TRBV6-3 combines with J gene TRBJ1-1; D unclear. Germline V gene data show CDR1 as MNHEY and CDR2 as SVGEGT. Trimming removed 4 bases from V and 1 base from J, with 7 bases in between. The CDR3 runs 13 residues. CDR3: CASSFTENTEAFF. In nucleotides, the CDR3 is TGTGCCAGCAGTTTTACTGAGAACACTGAAGCTTTCTTT.

CDR3 DNA sequence: TGTGCCATCAGTGTGGGGGAAAACTATGGCTACACCTTC. It codes for CAISVGENYGYTF. This chain connects TRBV10-3 to TRBJ1-2, with a weak D call TRBD1 (5 bases). Germline loops: CDR1 ENHRY, CDR2 SYGVKD. This CDR3 is built from 13 residues. V was cut by 4 bases and J by 2 bases, with 8 bases left in between.

The chain has TRBV12-1 and TRBJ2-5; TRBD2 reflects the table's D call only, with no check against the DNA. TRBV12-1 constitutes a pseudogene. This CDR3 is 15 amino acids long. This CDR3 is CASSFRGANRETQYF. In nucleotides, the CDR3 is TGTGCCAGCAGCTTTCGGGGGGCCAATCGGGAGACCCAGTACTTC.

V and J are TRBV6-7 and TRBJ2-1; D ambiguous. TRBV6-7 is known as an ORF, though its function is uncertain. The CDR3 extends over 12 amino acids. V lost 7 bases, J lost 5 bases, and 9 bases lay in between. The CDR3 sequence: CASNRANNEQFF. CDR3 in DNA: TGTGCCAGCAATCGGGCCAACAATGAGCAGTTCTTC.

The rearrangement joins TRBV9 to TRBJ1-3; no clear D gene. Germline assignment: CDR1 SGDLS and CDR2 YYNGEE. V dropped 0 bases and J dropped 4 bases, with 14 bases sitting between them. The CDR3 length is 16 residues. CDR3 sequence reads: CASSVAGPEIGNTIYF. DNA for the CDR3: TGTGCCAGCAGCGTAGCCGGGCCCGAAATAGGAAACACCATATATTTT.

V gene TRBV4-1 combines with J gene TRBJ1-1, with TRBD1 matching 10 bases. Germline V gives CDR1 MGHRA, CDR2 YSYEKL. Trimming at V came to 4 bases and at J to 4 bases, leaving 6 bases not matched to a gene. The CDR3 spans 15 residues. This CDR3 is CASSLIGQGGTEAFF. CDR3 nucleotide sequence: TGCGCCAGCAGCCTTATCGGACAGGGGGGCACTGAAGCTTTCTTT.

J is TRBJ2-7 and V is TRBV9; TRBD1 or TRBD2 may be the D gene (5 bases each). Germline V gene lookup returns CDR1 SGDLS and CDR2 YYNGEE. V was cut by 4 bases and J by 3 bases, with 17 bases left in between. The CDR3 extends over 15 amino acids. The CDR3 here is CASSRQSARGYEQYF. CDR3 DNA sequence: TGTGCCAGCAGCCGACAGTCCGCGAGGGGCTACGAGCAGTACTTC.

This chain uses TRBV9 with TRBJ1-6, with D tentatively TRBD1 (5 bases). Trimming stripped 0 bases from V and 9 bases from J, with 10 bases between. CDR1 is SGDLS and CDR2 is YYNGEE in the germline V gene. The CDR3 length is 14 residues. CDR3 DNA sequence: TGTGCCAGCAGCGTAGTCGAGAGGGGTTCACCCCTCCACTTT. Protein sequence: CASSVVERGSPLHF.

DNA for the CDR3: TGTGCCAGCAGCGAAGTCGAGGGCTGGGGCTACACCTTC. Translated: CASSEVEGWGYTF. The chain combines TRBV11-3 with TRBJ1-2; D remains ambiguous. From germline, CDR1 is SGHNT and CDR2 YENEEA. The ends were cut back, 5 bases at V and 8 bases at J, with 15 bases in the middle. CDR3 length equals 13 residues.

J is TRBJ1-2 and V is TRBV7-2; the D gene is possibly TRBD1 (6 bases). The ends were cut back, 3 bases at V and 0 bases at J, with 8 bases in the middle. This CDR3 is built from 14 residues. CDR1 is SGHTA, CDR2 FQGNSA, per germline. The CDR3 sequence: CASSFDRSNYGYTF. CDR3 bases: TGTGCCAGCAGCTTTGACAGGTCTAACTATGGCTACACCTTC.

This chain connects TRBV7-9 to TRBJ2-2, with 13 bases matching TRBD2. This CDR3 region has 16 residues. From germline, CDR1 is SEHNR and CDR2 FQNEAQ (reference sequence). V dropped 4 bases and J dropped 7; count of bases not matched to a gene: 6. The CDR3 loop reads CASSSGLAGKVGELFF. CDR3 sequence (DNA): TGTGCCAGCAGCTCGGGACTAGCGGGGAAGGTCGGGGAGCTGTTTTTT.

The rearrangement links TRBV19 to TRBJ1-5; TRBD1 agrees at 7 bases. From germline, CDR1 is LNHDA and CDR2 SQIVND (reference sequence). Trimming took 7 bases from V and 3 from J; bases not matched to a gene: 9. The CDR3 consists of 15 residues. CDR3 coding DNA: TGTGCCAGTAAACCCGGACAGGCGACCAATCAGCCCCAGCATTTT. Encoded protein: CASKPGQATNQPQHF. Filled out from reference TRBV19 and TRBJ1-5, the complete variable domain reads DGGITQSPKYLFRKEGQNVTLSCEQNLNHDAMYWYRQDPGQGLRLIYYSQIVNDFQKGDIAEGYSVSREKKESFPLTVTSAQKNPTAFYLCASKPGQATNQPQHFGDGTRLSIL.

The chain is built from TRBV7-2 and TRBJ1-5; the D is unclear. Between the trimmed V and J ends, which lost 5 bases and 2 bases, there was a span of 7 bases. Per germline, CDR1 SGHTA and CDR2 FQGNSA. The CDR3 is 13 residues long. The CDR3 reads CASSQRGNQPQHF. DNA of the CDR3: TGTGCCAGCAGCCAGAGGGGCAATCAGCCCCAGCATTTT.

This chain connects TRBV5-1 to TRBJ1-1; TRBD1 aligns across 7 bases. The V gene end was trimmed by 5 bases and the J gene end by 1 base; junction bases not matched to a gene: 5. The length of the CDR3 is 14 residues. Per germline, CDR1 SGHRS and CDR2 YFSETQ. In nucleotides, the CDR3 is TGCGCCAGCAGTCCAGGGGGGGCGAACACTGAAGCTTTCTTT. Residues: CASSPGGANTEAFF. Using reference TRBV5-1 and TRBJ1-1 for the parts outside the CDR3, the full variable domain is KAGVTQTPRYLIKTRGQQVTLSCSPISGHRSVSWYQQTPGQGLQFLFEYFSETQRNKGNFPGRFSGRQFSNSRSEMNVSTLELGDSALYLCASSPGGANTEAFFGQGTRLTVV.

V usage is TRBV28 and J usage is TRBJ1-6; tentatively, D is TRBD1 (5 bases). This CDR3 is built from 15 residues. Germline V lookup: CDR1 MDHEN, CDR2 SYDVKM. Trimming took 5 bases from V and 8 from J, leaving 16 bases between them. The CDR3 DNA is TGTGCCAGCAGTCGGGACCGCGTCATTGATTCACCCCTCCACTTT. Protein product: CASSRDRVIDSPLHF.

This chain uses TRBV3-1 (or the pseudogene TRBV3-2) with TRBJ2-5, with D uncertain. The CDR3 covers 14 residues. The germline V and J ends were trimmed by 4 bases and 5 bases, with 14 bases remaining between them. CDR1 and CDR2 from the germline V gene are LGHDT and YNNKEL (reference sequence). CDR3 loop: CASSPTHSMETQYF. The CDR3 DNA is TGTGCCAGCAGCCCTACCCACAGTATGGAGACCCAGTACTTC.

The chain carries TRBV29-1 and TRBJ2-7; the D gene is possibly TRBD1 (5 bases). The CDR3 covers 12 residues. Looked up from germline, CDR1 is SQVTM and CDR2 is ANQGSEA. Trimming stripped 7 bases from V and 4 bases from J, with 14 bases between. The CDR3 region is CSATLGAYEQYF. The CDR3 coding sequence is TGCAGCGCTACGTTAGGGGCTTACGAGCAGTACTTC.

Notes on this clone: Other nucleotide sequences in the sample specify the same CDR3. The chain has TRBV6-5 and TRBJ1-6; maybe TRBD1 (5 bases). Trimming shortened V by 4 bases and J by 2 bases, and 9 bases separated the two germline ends. Germline loops: CDR1 MNHEY, CDR2 SVGAGI. The CDR3 length is 15 residues. The CDR3 reads CASSWDGAYNSPLHF. CDR3 bases: TGTGCCAGCAGTTGGGACGGTGCCTATAATTCACCCCTCCACTTT.